This T cell receptor beta chain was sequenced for a study of blood T cells in healthy people across ages. General study results and limits: Long-lived donors exceeded aged donors in naive CD4+ cells and diversity.

This clonotype showed up just a few times. As yet, its antigen is unknown. Then a second PCR, running roughly 6 to 12 cycles, was carried out with a sample-barcoded 5' primer and a J-beta primer mix. Sequencing of every sample gave 2.5 million or more CDR3-containing paired-end reads. Via MiXCR, TCRdb re-called the 5' RACE reads, giving one row per CDR3 protein. The top ten hold roughly 10% of the sample, which has 750,000 to 1,000,000 distinct CDR3 sequences, 25% to 35% seen once. CDR3 length equals 14 residues. CDR1 SGDLS and CDR2 YYNGEE come from the germline V gene. V gave up 4 bases and J gave up 5 bases, with 15 bases separating them. Every participating donor contributed around 9.5 milliliters of peripheral blood through a draw. These data also featured in a second study, about T cells of mothers and their children. Turning to that study: No clones detected were persistent microchimeric T cell clones.

Sequencing input: blood. The chain has TRBV9 and TRBJ2-5; D not resolved. The TCR sequence derives from a woman between 40 and 55 years old in good health. The CDR3 loop is CASSPGLLAETQYF. DNA of the CDR3: TGTGCCAGCAGCCCCGGGCTTTTGGCCGAGACCCAGTACTTC.